This T cell receptor beta chain comes out of a study of somatic reversion in DOCK8 deficiency (dated by TCRdb to 2019 to 2021). Regarding the study in general: The study compared T cell receptor beta repertoires of DOCK8-deficient patients, DOCK8-revertant patients and healthy volunteers. The study examined how somatic reversion of pathogenic DOCK8 variants changes lymphocyte differentiation and function in DOCK8 deficiency. The DOCK8-deficient patients included in the study had been previously reported. Overall study results and their limits: The methods did not specify, sample by sample, whether the source material for each sample was whole blood or PBMCs.

Trimming takes 2 bases from V and 1 base from J, and the germline ends sit 11 bases apart. The CDR3 covers 15 residues, taking in both the cysteine and the phenylalanine. Left in the record is the CDR3 DNA by itself, 45 bases read in frame from the first base. About this clonotype: Its antigen is not yet known. No base-level quality is on record; no much larger clone is a single base apart.

Healthy control blood came from volunteer donors supplied by blood services in Australia and France. Genomic DNA for TCR repertoire analysis was isolated either from whole blood samples or from PBMCs. The library was made by multiplex PCR. TRB libraries were generated by one-step amplicon PCR from roughly 91 ng genomic DNA using EuroClonality-NGS primers. Sequencing of the TRB amplicons was carried out on Illumina MiSeq instruments using 2 x 250 bp version 2 chemistry. Concerning the study's data processing: Primary TRB sequence analysis and V(D)J annotation were performed with IMGT/HighV-QUEST. VDJtools was used to assess repertoire diversity and composition after nonfunctional clones were removed and samples were downsampled for comparisons between samples. TCRdb trimmed the raw reads at Q25, called clones with MiXCR and kept productive beta chains. Rows are combined by CDR3 protein, so each entry shows the most common genes and DNA. The authors' filters were not applied to this entry. This sample gives several thousand distinct CDR3 sequences in total; about 25% of them show up just once. The ten largest clones take up over 7.5% of the sample.

This sequence uses TRBV6-7 and TRBJ1-1; the best D guess is TRBD1, with 5 bases matching. TRBV6-7 is an ORF; its function is uncertain. Material: peripheral blood. The TCR originated in a human donor in good health. CDR3 sequence: CASSYIVRANTEAFF. DNA sequence: TGTGCCAGCAGTTACATCGTCAGGGCGAACACTGAAGCTTTCTTT.